The 25 T cell receptor beta chains presented below share a single source sample, sequenced in a study of control samples from healthy donors and cancer patients. Profiling relied on immunoSEQ multiplex PCR, and the TCRdb table lists in-frame clones only, not all of them. The sample includes some 150,000 clones, 94% seen only once; the top ten take 10% to 15%. Input material: blood. Receptor source: a man between 35 and 55 years old in good health.

The chain is built from TRBV5-6 and TRBJ2-6; D is undetermined. Per the germline V gene, CDR1 is SGHDT and CDR2 is YYEEEE. V dropped 3 bases and J dropped 0 bases, with 7 bases sitting between them. This CDR3 has 15 residues. The CDR3 sequence: CASSSSTSGANVLTF. The CDR3 bases are TGTGCCAGCAGCTCGAGTACCTCTGGGGCCAACGTCCTGACTTTC.

The rearrangement joins TRBV29-1 to TRBJ1-2; D gene unclear. The CDR3 is made up of 13 amino acids. CDR1 is SQVTM, CDR2 ANQGSEA, per germline. Trimming shortened V by 2 bases and J by 8 bases, and 15 bases separated the two germline ends. The CDR3 nucleotides are TGCAGCGTTGAAAGGGAATCTCTCAGCGGCTACACCTTC. It translates to CSVERESLSGYTF.

The chain employs TRBV12-5 and TRBJ1-1, with TRBD1 matching 10 bases. The CDR3 loop spans 20 amino acids. Germline V gives CDR1 LGHNT, CDR2 FRNRAP. The J segment lost 2 bases and the V segment lost 1 base, leaving 16 bases of the junction unmatched. CDR3 nucleotides: TGTGCTAGTGGTTTGGGGATATTCCGGGACAGGGGTTTAGTAAACACTGAAGCTTTCTTT. This encodes CASGLGIFRDRGLVNTEAFF. The full variable domain, in which reference TRBV12-5 and TRBJ1-1 provide the parts outside the CDR3, is DARVTQTPRHKVTEMGQEVTMRCQPILGHNTVFWYRQTMMQGLELLAYFRNRAPLDDSGMPKDRFSAEMPDATLATLKIQPSEPRDSAVYFCASGLGIFRDRGLVNTEAFFGQGTRLTVV.

The rearrangement joins TRBV10-3 to TRBJ2-2; 10 bases match TRBD1. Germline CDR1 is ENHRY and CDR2 is SYGVKD. The trim removed 7 bases at V and 5 bases at J, leaving 7 bases unmatched. The CDR3 totals 15 residues. CDR3 amino acids: CAITGTGVGTGELFF. For the CDR3, the DNA is TGTGCCATCACCGGGACAGGGGTAGGGACCGGGGAGCTGTTTTTT.

The gene calls are TRBV14 and TRBJ1-4; D gene uncertain. This CDR3 comprises 15 residues. The V gene lost 4 bases and the J gene lost 0 bases, with 9 bases spanning the gap. In germline, CDR1 is SGHDN, CDR2 FVKESK. The CDR3 nucleotides read TGTGCCAGCAGCCGGTCCAGTGCAACTAATGAAAAACTGTTTTTT. It codes for CASSRSSATNEKLFF.

The chain joins TRBV4-1 to TRBJ2-7; 9 bases are shared with TRBD1. The CDR3 length is 18 residues. V gave up 2 bases and J gave up 5 bases; unmatched junction bases: 16. The germline V gene encodes CDR1 MGHRA and CDR2 YSYEKL. The CDR3 DNA sequence: TGCGCCAGCAGCCAACTTAAGGGGGGGACAGGGATGCGGGACGAGCAGTACTTC. Translation: CASSQLKGGTGMRDEQYF.

The genes are TRBV5-4 and TRBJ1-1, with TRBD1 matching over 8 bases. The CDR3 has 13 residues. CDR1 SGHNT and CDR2 YYREEE come from the germline V gene (reference sequence). Trimming at V came to 4 bases and at J to 4 bases, leaving 3 bases not matched to a gene. The CDR3 DNA sequence: TGTGCCAGCAGCACTGACAGGGGCACTGAAGCTTTCTTT. Encoded protein: CASSTDRGTEAFF.

The chain links TRBV7-9 to TRBJ2-2, with D maybe TRBD1 (5 bases). CDR3 size: 13 residues. Germline lookup yields CDR1 SEHNR and CDR2 FQNEAQ (reference sequence). Deletions cut 1 base from V and 5 bases from J, with 5 bases between. The CDR3 DNA follows: TGTGCCAGCAGCTTAGAGGGGACCGGGGAGCTGTTTTTT. Translation: CASSLEGTGELFF.

The chain is built from TRBV7-9 and TRBJ1-1; D unclear. This CDR3 has 13 amino acids. Looked up from germline, CDR1 is SEHNR and CDR2 is FQNEAQ (reference sequence). V was cut by 3 bases and J by 0 bases, with 5 bases left in between. The CDR3, as DNA: TGTGCCAGCAGCTTGACCGTGAACACTGAAGCTTTCTTT. Protein product: CASSLTVNTEAFF. Using reference TRBV7-9 and TRBJ1-1 for the parts outside the CDR3, the full variable domain is DTGVSQNPRHKITKRGQNVTFRCDPISEHNRLYWYRQTLGQGPEFLTYFQNEAQLEKSRLLSDRFSAERPKGSFSTLEIQRTEQGDSAMYLCASSLTVNTEAFFGQGTRLTVV.

V and J are TRBV5-1 and TRBJ1-2; D gene uncertain. The CDR3 has 13 residues. V was cut by 5 bases and J by 8 bases, with 16 bases left in between. CDR1 is SGHRS and CDR2 is YFSETQ in the germline V gene. The CDR3 loop is CASSRRPNKGYTF. In nucleotides, the CDR3 is TGCGCCAGCAGTAGGCGTCCGAATAAAGGCTACACCTTC. Combining the CDR3 with reference TRBV5-1 and TRBJ1-2 gives the whole variable domain KAGVTQTPRYLIKTRGQQVTLSCSPISGHRSVSWYQQTPGQGLQFLFEYFSETQRNKGNFPGRFSGRQFSNSRSEMNVSTLELGDSALYLCASSRRPNKGYTFGSGTRLTVV.

The chain carries TRBV13 and TRBJ1-1; D unresolved. Trimming stripped 0 bases from V and 0 bases from J, with 2 bases between. The CDR3 length is 13 residues. CDR1 and CDR2 from the germline V gene are PRHDT and FYEKMQ (reference sequence). The CDR3: CASSLGVNTEAFF. The CDR3 nucleotides read TGTGCCAGCAGCTTAGGCGTGAACACTGAAGCTTTCTTT.

The V and J genes are TRBV11-3 and TRBJ1-4; 7 bases fit TRBD1. Germline CDR1 SGHNT, CDR2 YENEEA. This CDR3 comprises 16 residues. The V and J ends lost 7 bases and 3 bases, in that order; junction bases with no gene match: 11. DNA for the CDR3: TGTGCCAGCACCCGGGAGGGGGCGCGGGCTAATGAAAAACTGTTTTTT. The encoded protein is CASTREGARANEKLFF.

The V call is TRBV9, the J call TRBJ1-1, with D perhaps TRBD1 (6 bases). Germline CDR1 SGDLS, CDR2 YYNGEE. The V gene lost 4 bases and the J gene lost 0 bases, with 13 bases spanning the gap. The CDR3 sequence is 15 residues long. For the CDR3, the DNA is TGTGCCAGCAGCCTACACCAGGGGTTGAACACTGAAGCTTTCTTT. This encodes CASSLHQGLNTEAFF.

This clone was counted a single time. The genes are TRBV11-1 and TRBJ2-1; 8 bases map to TRBD2. V was pared by 5 bases and J by 1 base, with 4 bases of the junction left unmatched. The CDR3 is 15 residues long. CDR1 is SGHAT and CDR2 is FQDESV in the germline V gene (reference sequence). CDR3 amino acids: CASSPTSGSYNEQFF. The CDR3 coding sequence is TGTGCCAGCAGCCCTACTAGCGGTTCCTACAATGAGCAGTTCTTC.

The CDR3 coding sequence is TGTGCCAGTAGGTCCTGGGTGTACACTGAAGCTTTCTTT. Residues: CASRSWVYTEAFF. The rearrangement joins TRBV19 to TRBJ1-1, with unresolved D. Trimming pared 6 bases from V and 3 bases from J, leaving 11 bases between. From germline, CDR1 is LNHDA and CDR2 SQIVND (reference sequence). The CDR3 is made up of 13 amino acids.

CDR3: CASSYTGKRTEAFF. Written as DNA, the CDR3 is TGTGCCAGCAGCTACACAGGGAAGAGAACTGAAGCTTTCTTT. The chain uses TRBV11-2 and TRBJ1-1, with D possibly matching TRBD1 (6 bases). The CDR3 is 14 residues long. V lost 4 bases and J lost 5, with 14 bases in between. The germline CDR1 and CDR2 sequences are SGHAT and FQNNGV.

This chain uses TRBV28 with TRBJ2-1; D not certain. The germline V gene has CDR1 MDHEN and CDR2 SYDVKM. V was pared by 7 bases and J by 9 bases, with 16 bases between. This CDR3 is 13 amino acids long. The DNA for the CDR3 is TGTGCCAGCACCCAGAAGCTGGGTCTTGAGCAGTTCTTC. This codes for CASTQKLGLEQFF. Full variable domain (rest looked up from reference TRBV28 and TRBJ2-1): DVKVTQSSRYLVKRTGEKVFLECVQDMDHENMFWYRQDPGLGLRLIYFSYDVKMKEKGDIPEGYSVSREKKERFSLILESASTNQTSMYLCASTQKLGLEQFFGPGTRLTVL.

The CDR3 DNA sequence: TGTGCCGAACGCCATGGGGGCGAGAGCTCTGGAAACACCATATATTTT. This codes for CAERHGGESSGNTIYF. V and J are TRBV5-4 and TRBJ1-3; TRBD1 might be the D (6 bases). Between the trimmed V and J ends, which lost 10 bases and 0 bases, there was a span of 20 bases. Germline V gene data show CDR1 as SGHNT and CDR2 as YYREEE (reference sequence). The CDR3 has 16 residues.

This chain uses TRBV24-1 with TRBJ1-2; 9 nucleotides align to TRBD1. V lost 3 bases and J lost 4; bases outside the gene matches: 5. Germline loops: CDR1 KGHDR, CDR2 SFDVKD. The CDR3 has 15 amino acids. The CDR3 DNA reads as TGTGCCACCAGTGATCCCGGGACAGGGCGCTATGGCTACACCTTC. This gives the protein CATSDPGTGRYGYTF.

This chain connects TRBV14 to TRBJ2-1; 12 bases are a match to TRBD2. The CDR3 consists of 18 residues. Germline V lookup: CDR1 SGHDN, CDR2 FVKESK. Losses at the gene ends were 4 bases for V and 6 bases for J; bases not matched to a gene: 13. The CDR3 sequence: CASSPPSGRARSFNEQFF. The CDR3 DNA follows: TGTGCCAGCAGCCCCCCTAGCGGGAGGGCCAGATCTTTCAATGAGCAGTTCTTC.

This rearrangement joins TRBV30 to TRBJ1-4; a possible D gene is TRBD1 (5 bases). Germline loops: CDR1 GTSNPN, CDR2 SVGIG (reference sequence). The V end lost 0 bases, the J end lost 6 bases, and 8 bases lay between the germline ends. The CDR3 spans 13 residues. CDR3 region: CAWSVRRDEKLFF. DNA for the CDR3: TGTGCCTGGAGTGTGCGCAGGGATGAAAAACTGTTTTTT.

This clone has only a few counts. In the same sample, other DNA sequences code for this CDR3. The gene calls are TRBV28 and TRBJ2-3; a possible D gene is TRBD1 (6 bases). This CDR3 comprises 15 residues. Trimming pared 3 bases from V and 3 bases from J, leaving 13 bases between. Germline CDR1 and CDR2: MDHEN and SYDVKM. The CDR3 spells CASSFGGRVTDTQYF. Written as DNA, the CDR3 is TGTGCCAGCAGTTTTGGGGGCCGGGTAACAGATACGCAGTATTTT.

This chain uses TRBV2 with TRBJ1-1; 8 nucleotides align to TRBD1. The CDR3 length is 10 residues. V trimming: 9 bases; J trimming: 8 bases; junction bases outside the gene matches: 2. CDR1 is SNHLY and CDR2 is FYNNEI in the germline V gene. CDR3 sequence: CARGQGEAFF. The CDR3 DNA is TGTGCCAGAGGACAGGGCGAAGCTTTCTTT.

In this sample, this clone turned up once. V gene TRBV4-3 combines with J gene TRBJ2-3, with D unresolved. The CDR3 is 15 residues long. Germline CDR1 reads LGHNA; CDR2 reads YSLEER. V shed 2 bases and J shed 6 bases, with 15 bases lying between them. The CDR3 DNA reads TGCGCCAGCAGCCAAAGTATGAAGGGTAGGGATACGCAGTATTTT. The encoded protein is CASSQSMKGRDTQYF.

Notes on this clone: The sample contains more than one DNA sequence encoding this CDR3. CDR3 residues: CASSVGSLNTGELFF. Here the CDR3 DNA reads TGTGCCAGCAGCGTAGGCAGTTTGAACACCGGGGAGCTGTTTTTT. This rearrangement joins TRBV9 to TRBJ2-2; D is undetermined. The CDR3 spans 15 residues. Trimming removed 0 bases from V and 1 base from J, with 7 bases in between. From germline, CDR1 is SGDLS and CDR2 YYNGEE.